The 19 T cell receptor beta chains given below trace back to one sample, sequenced in a study of technical replicates of blood from four donors. TCRdb's copy holds only in-frame clones and misses some; the assay was immunoSEQ multiplex PCR. The repertoire holds 95,000 to 100,000 clones, with nearly 97% as singletons. Sequenced: T cells isolated from PBMCs. The source of these receptors is a human donor in good health.

This clone was detected only a few times. The CDR3: CASSVSATREVGYGYTF. DNA of the CDR3: TGTGCCAGCAGCGTCTCCGCCACGCGGGAGGTTGGGTATGGCTACACCTTC. The chain has TRBV9 and TRBJ1-2; D is uncertain. CDR1 SGDLS and CDR2 YYNGEE come from the germline V gene. V was shortened by 2 bases and J by 5 bases, with 22 bases between the two germline ends. The CDR3 length is 17 residues.

This clone has only a few counts. This chain connects TRBV10-3 to TRBJ1-2, with TRBD1 matching over 10 bases. V was clipped by 4 bases and J by 1 base; unmatched bases: 3. The germline CDR1 and CDR2 sequences are ENHRY and SYGVKD. The CDR3 has 15 residues. The CDR3, as DNA: TGTGCCATCAGTGCCGACAGGGGGCTTAACTATGGCTACACCTTC. It encodes CAISADRGLNYGYTF.

The rearrangement links TRBV4-1 to TRBJ2-1; 11 bases align to TRBD2. The CDR3 extends over 16 amino acids. Per the germline V gene, CDR1 is MGHRA and CDR2 is YSYEKL. J was trimmed by 4 bases and V by 5 bases; bases with no gene match: 7. Here the CDR3 reads CASSFPTSGSYNEQFF. The CDR3, as DNA: TGCGCCAGCAGCTTCCCCACTAGCGGGAGTTACAATGAGCAGTTCTTC.

The chain uses TRBV5-1 and TRBJ2-1; 7 bases line up with TRBD2. This CDR3 has 14 residues. In germline, CDR1 is SGHRS, CDR2 YFSETQ. V was pared by 0 bases and J by 7 bases, with 4 bases of the junction left unmatched. This chain's CDR3 is CASSLATSLNEQFF. CDR3 coding DNA: TGCGCCAGCAGCTTGGCGACTAGCCTTAATGAGCAGTTCTTC.

The V gene is TRBV5-1, the J gene TRBJ2-5, with 9 bases lining up with TRBD2. Per the germline V gene, CDR1 is SGHRS and CDR2 is YFSETQ. V lost 0 bases to trimming and J lost 6 bases; unmatched junction nucleotides: 9. The CDR3 sequence is 16 residues long. In DNA, the CDR3 is TGCGCCAGCAGCTTGGCCGGAGGAGCGGGAGGAAAGACCCAGTACTTC. Translated, it gives CASSLAGGAGGKTQYF.

The chain joins TRBV4-1 to TRBJ2-1, with 9 bases that match TRBD2. From germline, CDR1 is MGHRA and CDR2 YSYEKL. The length of the CDR3 is 15 residues. V was pared by 1 base and J by 11 bases, with 9 bases of the junction left unmatched. CDR3 sequence (DNA): TGCGCCAGCAGCCAAGCCACCAGCGGGAGGACACAGCAGTTCTTC. Protein product: CASSQATSGRTQQFF.

The chain uses TRBV28 and TRBJ2-7, with 9 bases matching TRBD2. The CDR3 extends over 16 amino acids. CDR1 MDHEN and CDR2 SYDVKM come from the germline V gene. The J segment lost 0 bases and the V segment lost 4 bases, leaving 7 bases of the junction unmatched. CDR3 protein: CASSSSGTPNSYEQYF. The CDR3 region has the DNA TGTGCCAGCAGTTCTAGCGGGACGCCGAACTCCTACGAGCAGTACTTC.

The chain combines TRBV5-1 with TRBJ2-3; 8 bases fit TRBD2. CDR1 SGHRS and CDR2 YFSETQ come from the germline V gene. The length of the CDR3 is 16 residues. Trimming at V came to 0 bases and at J to 3 bases, leaving 6 bases not matched to a gene. This CDR3 is CASSLASRGGTDTQYF. Here the CDR3 DNA reads TGCGCCAGCAGCTTGGCCTCTCGGGGGGGAACAGATACGCAGTATTTT.

The chain carries TRBV15 and TRBJ2-7; D unresolved. Germline values: CDR1 LNHNV, CDR2 YYDKDF (reference sequence). Trimming removed 1 base at V and 2 bases at J, with 9 bases between. CDR3 length: 14 residues. For the CDR3, the DNA is TGTGCCACCAGCAGAGCGCTAGATACCTACGAGCAGTACTTC. As protein: CATSRALDTYEQYF.

V and J are TRBV5-4 and TRBJ2-7; 12 nucleotides match TRBD1. CDR3 length equals 16 residues. The V and J ends lost 0 bases and 2 bases, in that order; junction bases with no gene match: 3. The germline V gene encodes CDR1 SGHNT and CDR2 YYREEE (reference sequence). Written as DNA, the CDR3 is TGTGCCAGCAGCTTGGGGGACAGGGGGCTCACCTACGAGCAGTACTTC. It encodes CASSLGDRGLTYEQYF.

The genes are TRBV19 and TRBJ2-5; D gene ambiguous. Deletions cut 3 bases from V and 6 bases from J, with 17 bases between. The CDR3 totals 15 residues. In germline, CDR1 is LNHDA, CDR2 SQIVND (reference sequence). The CDR3 reads CASSIPGPLTKTQYF. The CDR3 coding sequence is TGTGCCAGTAGTATCCCCGGCCCCCTCACTAAGACCCAGTACTTC.

This chain uses TRBV11-2 with TRBJ2-1, with 15 bases aligning to TRBD2. The CDR3 sequence is 17 residues long. CDR1 is SGHAT, CDR2 FQNNGV, per germline. V was pared by 3 bases and J by 6 bases, with 6 bases of the junction left unmatched. CDR3 nucleotides: TGTGCCAGCAGCTTGGGACTAGCGGGAGGTCCCCTCAATGAGCAGTTCTTC. This sequence encodes CASSLGLAGGPLNEQFF.

Turning to this clone: Germline and junction disagree at one end, which may indicate a read error. CDR3 DNA: TGTGCCAGCAGCTTAGGGGACAGGAGCGCCCTTAGGAACACTGAAGTTTTCTTT. Translated, it gives CASSLGDRSALRNTEVFF. This chain links TRBV11-2 with TRBJ1-1; 8 bases agree with TRBD1. Per the germline V gene, CDR1 is SGHAT and CDR2 is FQNNGV. This CDR3 has 18 residues.

This rearrangement joins TRBV30 to TRBJ1-1, with D possibly TRBD1 on 6 matching bases. Between the trimmed V and J ends, which lost 5 bases and 4 bases, there was a span of 11 bases. Germline values: CDR1 GTSNPN, CDR2 SVGIG (reference sequence). This CDR3 contains 12 residues. CDR3 amino acids: CAWGGRGTEAFF. CDR3 nucleotides: TGTGCCTGGGGGGGCCGGGGCACTGAAGCTTTCTTT. Based on the CDR3 plus reference TRBV30 and TRBJ1-1, the full variable domain is SQTIHQWPATLVQPVGSPLSLECTVEGTSNPNLYWYRQAAGRGLQLLFYSVGIGQISSEVPQNLSASRPQDRQFILSSKKLLLSDSGFYLCAWGGRGTEAFFGQGTRLTVV.

The gene calls are TRBV14 and TRBJ1-3; D call uncertain. The length of the CDR3 is 16 residues. Germline V gene lookup returns CDR1 SGHDN and CDR2 FVKESK. Between the trimmed V and J ends, which lost 0 bases and 0 bases, there was a span of 9 bases. The chain's CDR3 is CASSQDLPSSGNTIYF. CDR3 sequence (DNA): TGTGCCAGCAGCCAAGATCTCCCCAGCTCTGGAAACACCATATATTTT.

The chain combines TRBV5-6 with TRBJ1-1; D is unclear. The CDR3 consists of 13 residues. CDR1 is SGHDT and CDR2 is YYEEEE in the germline V gene. The V gene lost 4 bases and the J gene lost 7 bases, with 14 bases spanning the gap. CDR3 residues: CASSVPGELEAFF. The CDR3 nucleotides are TGTGCCAGCAGCGTCCCCGGGGAGCTTGAAGCTTTCTTT.

V is TRBV6-1 and J is TRBJ2-7, with a possible D match to TRBD1 (5 bases). Between the trimmed V and J ends, which lost 7 bases and 7 bases, there was a span of 17 bases. The CDR3 extends over 13 amino acids. CDR1 is MNHNS, CDR2 SASEGT, per germline. The CDR3 protein is CASTRAQGREQYF. The CDR3, as DNA: TGTGCCAGCACCCGAGCCCAGGGTAGAGAGCAGTACTTC.

The chain recombines TRBV5-1 with TRBJ2-2; 7 nucleotides agree with TRBD2. CDR1 and CDR2 (germline): SGHRS, YFSETQ. The CDR3 runs to 17 residues. The V segment lost 4 bases and the J segment 0 bases; nucleotides outside the gene matches: 9. Here the CDR3 reads CASSSSSGGTNTGELFF. The CDR3 DNA reads TGCGCCAGCAGCAGCTCTAGCGGAGGGACGAACACCGGGGAGCTGTTTTTT.

The gene calls are TRBV25-1 and TRBJ1-5; possible D gene TRBD1, 5 bases. CDR1 and CDR2 from the germline V gene are MGHDK and SYGVNS. CDR3 length: 15 residues. Trimming took off 5 bases at V and 5 bases at J, with 16 bases between the two ends. The CDR3 region has the DNA TGTGCCAGCAGTCCCCCGGGGGGGAGGGATCAGCCCCAGCATTTT. It codes for CASSPPGGRDQPQHF.